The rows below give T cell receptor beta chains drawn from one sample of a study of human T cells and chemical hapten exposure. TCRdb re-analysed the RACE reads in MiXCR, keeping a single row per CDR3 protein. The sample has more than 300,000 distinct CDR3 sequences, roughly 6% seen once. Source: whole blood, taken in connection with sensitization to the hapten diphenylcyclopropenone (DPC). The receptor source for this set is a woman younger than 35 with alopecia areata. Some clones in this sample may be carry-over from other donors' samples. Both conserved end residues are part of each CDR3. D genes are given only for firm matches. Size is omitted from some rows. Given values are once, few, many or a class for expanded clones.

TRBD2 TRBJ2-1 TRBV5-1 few CASSLGGGIKNDEQFF TGCGCCAGCAGCTTGGGCGGGGGGATAAAGAACGATGAGCAGTTCTTC
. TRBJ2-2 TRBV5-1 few CASSETGLGGELFF TGCGCCAGCAGCGAGACGGGGCTCGGCGGGGAGCTGTTTTTT
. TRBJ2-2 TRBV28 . CASSLLGLDTGELFF TGTGCCAGCAGTTTACTTGGATTGGACACCGGGGAGCTGTTTTTT
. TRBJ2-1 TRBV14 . CASSQGLTPEQFF TGTGCCAGCAGCCAGGGGCTTACTCCTGAGCAGTTCTTC
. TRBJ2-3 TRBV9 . CASSVGGLGDTQYF TGTGCCAGCAGCGTCGGGGGTCTGGGAGATACGCAGTATTTT
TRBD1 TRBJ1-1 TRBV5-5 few CASSYTVKDRMNTEAFF TGTGCCAGCAGCTACACGGTTAAGGACAGGATGAACACTGAAGCTTTCTTT
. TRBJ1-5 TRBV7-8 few CASSLEATLLHYSNQPQHF TGTGCCAGCAGCTTAGAAGCTACGCTCCTGCACTATAGCAATCAGCCCCAGCATTTT
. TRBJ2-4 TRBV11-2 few CASSLLVAKNIQYF TGTGCCAGCAGCTTACTTGTGGCCAAAAACATTCAGTACTTC
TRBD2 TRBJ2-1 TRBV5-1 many CASSPGGNEQFF TGCGCCAGCAGCCCGGGAGGTAATGAGCAGTTCTTC
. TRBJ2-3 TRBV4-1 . CASSQGVGGGPITSTDTQYF TGCGCCAGCAGCCAAGGGGTAGGCGGGGGCCCGATCACTAGCACAGATACGCAGTATTTT
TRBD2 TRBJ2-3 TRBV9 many CASSPWTSGRLTDTQYF TGTGCCAGCAGCCCATGGACTAGCGGGAGACTCACAGATACGCAGTATTTT
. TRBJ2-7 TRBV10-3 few CAISDGASRHEQYF TGTGCCATCAGTGATGGGGCGAGTAGGCACGAGCAGTACTTC
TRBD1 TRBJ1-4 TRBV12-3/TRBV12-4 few CASSSPDRVAEKLFF TGTGCCAGCAGTTCCCCCGACAGGGTGGCTGAAAAACTGTTTTTT
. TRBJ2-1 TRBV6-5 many CASSSGTRMFF TGTGCCAGCAGTTCCGGGACACGCATGTTCTTC
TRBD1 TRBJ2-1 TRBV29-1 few CSVDGTGGAMDNEQFF TGCAGCGTTGACGGGACAGGGGGCGCGATGGACAATGAGCAGTTCTTC
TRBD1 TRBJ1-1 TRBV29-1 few CSVNYRGNTEAFF TGCAGCGTGAACTACAGGGGAAACACTGAAGCTTTCTTT
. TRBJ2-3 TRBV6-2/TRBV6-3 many CATTSGVGPTDTQYF TGTGCCACGACATCCGGGGTGGGTCCCACAGATACGCAGTATTTT
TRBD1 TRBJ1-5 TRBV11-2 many CASSPMGTGMDQPQHF TGTGCCAGCAGCCCAATGGGGACAGGGATGGATCAGCCCCAGCATTTT
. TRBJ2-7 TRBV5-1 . CASSLDPSGHRRSSYEQYF TGCGCCAGCAGCTTGGATCCCAGCGGTCATCGTCGGTCCTCCTACGAGCAGTACTTC
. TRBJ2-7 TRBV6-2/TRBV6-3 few CASWEGGDISPGEYF TGTGCCAGCTGGGAGGGGGGCGACATCAGTCCGGGAGAGTACTTC
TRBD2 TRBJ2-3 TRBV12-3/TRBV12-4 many CASSPPAGRTDTQYF TGTGCCAGCAGCCCCCCAGCGGGGAGAACAGATACGCAGTATTTT
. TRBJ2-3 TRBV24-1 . CATSEPDRDTQYF TGTGCCACCAGTGAGCCCGACAGAGATACGCAGTATTTT
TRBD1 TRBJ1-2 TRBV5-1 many CASSQTGVHGYTF TGCGCCAGCAGCCAAACAGGGGTTCATGGCTACACCTTC
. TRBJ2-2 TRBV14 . CASRPWNTGELFF TGTGCCAGCAGGCCATGGAACACCGGGGAGCTGTTTTTT
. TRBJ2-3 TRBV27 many CASSPRSGPDTQYF TGTGCCAGCTCCCCTAGGAGCGGACCAGATACGCAGTATTTT
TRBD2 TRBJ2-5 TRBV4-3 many CASSQKPSGGGETQYF TGCGCCAGCAGCCAAAAACCTAGCGGGGGAGGAGAGACCCAGTACTTC
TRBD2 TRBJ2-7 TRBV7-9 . CASSLAPASGSYEQYF TGTGCCAGCAGCTTAGCGCCTGCTAGCGGGTCGTACGAGCAGTACTTC
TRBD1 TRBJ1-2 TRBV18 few CASSPGTGGTYGYTF TGTGCCAGCTCACCCGGGACAGGAGGAACTTATGGCTACACCTTC
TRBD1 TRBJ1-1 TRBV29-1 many CSVEAQPGGFTEAFF TGCAGCGTTGAAGCCCAGCCAGGGGGCTTCACTGAAGCTTTCTTT
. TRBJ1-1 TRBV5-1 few CASSLDRAGTEAFF TGCGCCAGCAGCTTAGACCGCGCGGGCACTGAAGCTTTCTTT
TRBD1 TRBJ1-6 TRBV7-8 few CASSSWTGLYNSPLHF TGTGCCAGCAGCTCTTGGACAGGGCTCTATAATTCACCCCTCCACTTT
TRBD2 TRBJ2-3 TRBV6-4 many CASSDVASGSDTQYF TGTGCCAGCAGTGACGTCGCTAGCGGGAGTGATACGCAGTATTTT
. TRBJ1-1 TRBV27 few CASSFGGGGPNTEAFF TGTGCCAGCAGTTTCGGAGGTGGGGGCCCTAACACTGAAGCTTTCTTT
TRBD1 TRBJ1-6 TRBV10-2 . CASRVTGAGDNSPLHF TGCGCCAGCAGAGTGACAGGGGCCGGGGATAATTCACCCCTCCACTTT
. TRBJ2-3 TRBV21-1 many CASSPRLQGAGDTQYF TGTGCCAGCAGCCCAAGGCTACAGGGGGCAGGAGATACGCAGTATTTT
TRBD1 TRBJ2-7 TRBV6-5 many CASSYEGAEQYF TGTGCCAGCAGTTACGAGGGGGCCGAGCAGTACTTC
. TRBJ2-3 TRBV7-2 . CASSFEGGTDTQYF TGTGCCAGCAGCTTTGAGGGTGGCACAGATACGCAGTATTTT
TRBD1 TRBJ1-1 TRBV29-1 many CSVSGGYGEAFF TGCAGCGTGTCAGGGGGCTATGGAGAAGCTTTCTTT
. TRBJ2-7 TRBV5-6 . CASSPIGVPYEQYF TGTGCCAGCAGCCCAATCGGGGTTCCCTACGAGCAGTACTTC
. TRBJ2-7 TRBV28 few CASSFRYEQYF TGTGCCAGCAGTTTCAGATACGAGCAGTACTTC
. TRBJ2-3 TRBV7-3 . CASSLNPTINTDTQYF TGTGCCAGCAGCTTAAACCCTACGATCAACACAGATACGCAGTATTTT
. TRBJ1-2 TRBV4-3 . CASSQDDRLNGYTF TGCGCCAGCAGCCAAGACGACAGGTTGAATGGCTACACCTTC
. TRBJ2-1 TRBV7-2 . CASILGTVYNEQFF TGTGCCAGCATCTTAGGAACAGTCTACAATGAGCAGTTCTTC
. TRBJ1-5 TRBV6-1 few CASIITAPGGYQPQHF TGTGCCAGCATCATTACGGCCCCGGGCGGTTACCAGCCCCAGCATTTT
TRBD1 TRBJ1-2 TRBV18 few CASSDDRAYGYTF TGTGCCAGCTCAGACGACAGGGCCTATGGCTACACCTTC
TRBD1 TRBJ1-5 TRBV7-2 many CASSLVGGSRNQPQHF TGTGCCAGCAGCTTAGTAGGGGGCTCGAGAAATCAGCCCCAGCATTTT
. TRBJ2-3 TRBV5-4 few CASSPPLERILSTDTQYF TGTGCCAGCAGCCCACCCCTCGAGCGGATACTTAGCACAGATACGCAGTATTTT
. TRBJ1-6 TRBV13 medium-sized CASSSGPGASPLHF TGTGCCAGCAGCTCCGGCCCGGGTGCGTCACCCCTCCACTTT
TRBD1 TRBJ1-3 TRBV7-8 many CASSLVPDRGGNTIYF TGTGCCAGCAGCTTAGTCCCGGACAGGGGAGGAAACACCATATATTTT
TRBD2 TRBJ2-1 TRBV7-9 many CASSPSSGGPGSYNEQFF TGTGCCAGCAGCCCGAGTAGCGGGGGGCCGGGCTCCTACAATGAGCAGTTCTTC
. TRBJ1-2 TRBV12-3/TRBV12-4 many CASSLMGSYGYTF TGTGCCAGCAGTTTGATGGGGTCTTATGGCTACACCTTC
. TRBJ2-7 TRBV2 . CASSDQNYEQYF TGTGCCAGCAGTGATCAGAACTACGAGCAGTACTTC
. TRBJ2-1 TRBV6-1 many CASTKRTPYNEQFF TGTGCCAGCACCAAACGGACTCCCTACAATGAGCAGTTCTTC
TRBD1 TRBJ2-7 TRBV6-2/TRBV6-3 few CASSYPTWDSARPYEQYF TGTGCCAGCAGTTACCCTACCTGGGACAGCGCGCGCCCCTACGAGCAGTACTTC
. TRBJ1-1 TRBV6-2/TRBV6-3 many CASRELTEAFF TGTGCCAGCCGAGAACTGACTGAAGCTTTCTTT
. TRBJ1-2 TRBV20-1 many CSARGEELEGGYTF TGCAGTGCTAGAGGGGAGGAGCTAGAGGGTGGCTACACCTTC
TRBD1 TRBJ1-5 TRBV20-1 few CSVQGGYNQPQHF TGCAGTGTTCAGGGGGGGTACAATCAGCCCCAGCATTTT
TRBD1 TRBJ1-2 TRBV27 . CASRGHGTGDFSYTF TGTGCCAGCAGGGGACACGGGACAGGGGATTTCAGCTACACCTTC